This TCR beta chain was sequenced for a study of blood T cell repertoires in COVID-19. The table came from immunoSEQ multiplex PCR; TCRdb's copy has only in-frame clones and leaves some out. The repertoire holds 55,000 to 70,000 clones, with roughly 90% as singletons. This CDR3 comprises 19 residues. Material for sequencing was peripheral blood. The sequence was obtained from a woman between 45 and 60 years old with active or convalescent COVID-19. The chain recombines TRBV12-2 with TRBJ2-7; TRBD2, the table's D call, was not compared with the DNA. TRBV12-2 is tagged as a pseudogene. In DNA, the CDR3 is TGTGCAAGTCGCTTAGCCACTCGACTAGCGGGAGAGGGGGGGGACGAGCAGTACTTC. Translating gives CASRLATRLAGEGGDEQYF.